Listed here are 30 T cell receptor beta chains from one sample, sequenced in a study of blood T cell repertoires in COVID-19. The table came from immunoSEQ multiplex PCR; TCRdb's copy has only in-frame clones and leaves some out. This table holds about 350,000 clones, 88% found once. The material sequenced was PBMCs or T cells enriched from blood (not recorded which). These receptors were collected from a woman in her 30s who had been exposed to COVID-19.

This chain links TRBV5-1 with TRBJ2-5, with 7 bases that match TRBD2. After removal of 4 bases from V and 4 bases from J, the junction contained 7 bases not matched to a gene. Germline CDR1 and CDR2: SGHRS and YFSETQ. The CDR3 extends over 14 amino acids. The CDR3 reads CASSPPGRGETQYF. In DNA, the CDR3 is TGCGCCAGCAGCCCCCCGGGGAGGGGAGAGACCCAGTACTTC.

This chain joins TRBV24-1 and TRBJ2-1; 7 bases agree with TRBD1. This CDR3 region has 16 residues. J gave up 1 base and V 3 bases, and 5 bases lay outside the gene matches. Germline-derived CDR1 and CDR2 are KGHDR and SFDVKD. The CDR3 bases are TGTGCCACCAGTGATACCGGGACAGTATCCTACAATGAGCAGTTCTTC. This sequence encodes CATSDTGTVSYNEQFF.

The chain combines TRBV5-1 with TRBJ1-6; TRBD1 aligns across 9 bases. This CDR3 region has 16 residues. Germline CDR1 and CDR2: SGHRS and YFSETQ. Losses at the gene ends were 3 bases for V and 8 bases for J; bases not matched to a gene: 9. The CDR3 coding sequence is TGCGCCAGCAGCTCGTCCGGGACAGGGACGGATTCACCCCTCCACTTT. Translation: CASSSSGTGTDSPLHF.

The gene calls are TRBV14 and TRBJ1-1; 7 bases are a match to TRBD1. V dropped 6 bases and J dropped 1; count of bases not matched to a gene: 5. CDR1 SGHDN and CDR2 FVKESK come from the germline V gene. CDR3 size: 14 residues. The CDR3 loop is CASRAGGPNTEAFF. CDR3 DNA: TGTGCCAGCAGGGCAGGGGGTCCGAACACTGAAGCTTTCTTT. The full variable domain, with the rest looked up from reference TRBV14 and TRBJ1-1, is EAGVTQFPSHSVIEKGQTVTLRCDPISGHDNLYWYRRVMGKEIKFLLHFVKESKQDESGMPNNRFLAERTGGTYSTLKVQPAELEDSGVYFCASRAGGPNTEAFFGQGTRLTVV.

This clone was counted between two and nine times. The chain combines TRBV24-1 with TRBJ2-1; 12 bases align to TRBD2. Germline V gene data show CDR1 as KGHDR and CDR2 as SFDVKD. V gave up 5 bases and J gave up 2 bases; unmatched junction bases: 15. This CDR3 is 20 amino acids long. The CDR3 reads CATSGPGLAGGPGAYNEQFF. In DNA, the CDR3 is TGTGCCACCAGTGGGCCTGGGCTAGCGGGAGGGCCAGGGGCCTACAATGAGCAGTTCTTC.

Note on this clone: The sample contains more than one DNA sequence encoding this CDR3. The CDR3 loop is CASSGDYGASGRAGDTQYF. DNA of the CDR3: TGTGCCAGCAGCGGAGATTATGGTGCTAGCGGGAGGGCGGGAGATACGCAGTATTTT. The chain couples TRBV7-6 to TRBJ2-3; TRBD2 agrees at 12 bases. V lost 5 bases and J lost 5; bases outside the gene matches: 17. The CDR3 loop spans 19 amino acids. Germline CDR1 SGHVS, CDR2 FNYEAQ.

The chain joins TRBV9 to TRBJ2-7; TRBD2 matches at 11 bases. CDR1 and CDR2 (germline): SGDLS, YYNGEE. The CDR3 runs 16 residues. Trimming removed 3 bases from V and 0 bases from J; junction bases left unmatched: 5. CDR3 sequence (DNA): TGTGCCAGCAGCGAAAGACTAGCGGGAAACTCCTACGAGCAGTACTTC. Protein: CASSERLAGNSYEQYF.

The rearrangement links TRBV5-1 to TRBJ2-1; 11 nucleotides match TRBD2. CDR3 length equals 14 residues. Germline loops: CDR1 SGHRS, CDR2 YFSETQ. J was trimmed by 4 bases and V by 6 bases; bases with no gene match: 3. CDR3 protein: CASKVAGGYNEQFF. In DNA form, the CDR3 reads TGCGCCAGCAAGGTAGCGGGAGGGTACAATGAGCAGTTCTTC.

The chain links TRBV6-5 to TRBJ2-1, with 8 bases fitting TRBD2. CDR3 size: 14 residues. Germline V lookup: CDR1 MNHEY, CDR2 SVGAGI. Trimming at V came to 1 base and at J to 8 bases, leaving 4 bases not matched to a gene. The CDR3: CASSYWTSTHEQFF. CDR3 coding DNA: TGTGCCAGCAGTTACTGGACTAGCACACATGAGCAGTTCTTC.

This clone was detected only a few times. The J gene is TRBJ2-1, the V gene TRBV7-2, with 8 bases aligning to TRBD1. Germline CDR1 is SGHTA and CDR2 is FQGNSA. CDR3 length equals 15 residues. V lost 3 bases, J lost 4 bases, and 5 bases stayed unmatched. CDR3 sequence (DNA): TGTGCCAGCAGCTTCGGGTGGACAGGGTACAATGAGCAGTTCTTC. It encodes CASSFGWTGYNEQFF. Supplemented by reference TRBV7-2 and TRBJ2-1, the full variable domain reads GAGVSQSPSNKVTEKGKDVELRCDPISGHTALYWYRQSLGQGLEFLIYFQGNSAPDKSGLPSDRFSAERTGGSVSTLTIQRTQQEDSAVYLCASSFGWTGYNEQFFGPGTRLTVL.

The V and J genes are TRBV5-8 and TRBJ2-1; 10 bases agree with TRBD1. CDR1 is SGHTS, CDR2 YDEGEE, per germline. V trimming: 0 bases; J trimming: 7 bases; junction bases outside the gene matches: 7. The CDR3 spans 16 residues. The CDR3 DNA reads as TGTGCCAGCAGCTTGGAGGTTCGGACAGGGGGTAATGAGCAGTTCTTC. This translates into CASSLEVRTGGNEQFF.

V is TRBV7-8 and J is TRBJ1-2; TRBD1 matches 7 bases. The CDR3 is made up of 15 amino acids. J lost 6 bases, V lost 4 bases, and 11 bases had no gene match. The germline gives CDR1 SGHVS, CDR2 FQNEAQ. CDR3 residues: CASSYRTGHENGYTF. In DNA, the CDR3 is TGTGCCAGCAGCTATAGGACAGGTCACGAAAATGGCTACACCTTC. The complete variable domain, with remaining parts taken from reference TRBV7-8 and TRBJ1-2, reads GAGVSQSPRYKVAKRGQDVALRCDPISGHVSLFWYQQALGQGPEFLTYFQNEAQLDKSGLPSDRFFAERPEGSVSTLKIQRTQQEDSAVYLCASSYRTGHENGYTFGSGTRLTVV.

This clone was detected only a few times. This chain connects TRBV28 to TRBJ1-4; no clear D gene. Trimming left V 2 bases short and J 8 bases short, with 12 bases between. CDR1 is MDHEN and CDR2 is SYDVKM in the germline V gene. This CDR3 contains 14 residues. As DNA, the CDR3 is TGTGCCAGCAGTTTAGAGATAGTTGTGGAAAAACTGTTTTTT. It encodes CASSLEIVVEKLFF.

The chain uses TRBV30 and TRBJ1-5; tentatively, D is TRBD1 (5 bases). Trimming left V 2 bases short and J 2 bases short, with 16 bases between. Germline V gene data show CDR1 as GTSNPN and CDR2 as SVGIG (reference sequence). This CDR3 region has 16 residues. CDR3 sequence (DNA): TGTGCCTGGAGTACGGCGGGGGGGGATGGCAATCAGCCCCAGCATTTT. This encodes CAWSTAGGDGNQPQHF.

The rearrangement joins TRBV5-1 to TRBJ2-1; 9 bases fit TRBD1. Per germline, CDR1 SGHRS and CDR2 YFSETQ. With 4 bases clipped from V and 8 bases from J, the junction kept 7 bases outside the gene matches. CDR3 length: 14 residues. The CDR3 DNA follows: TGCGCCAGCAGCCTGGGACAGGGTTGGGATGAGCAGTTCTTC. Translating it yields CASSLGQGWDEQFF.

This clone was recorded only once. The rearrangement uses TRBV7-8 and TRBJ2-1; the D gene is possibly TRBD2 (6 bases). The germline V and J ends were trimmed by 4 bases and 9 bases, with 19 bases remaining between them. Germline V gene data show CDR1 as SGHVS and CDR2 as FQNEAQ. This CDR3 is 15 amino acids long. Here the CDR3 reads CASSSPHLRLVEQFF. CDR3 bases: TGTGCCAGCAGCTCCCCACACCTCCGACTAGTTGAGCAGTTCTTC.

The CDR3 DNA follows: TGTGCCAGCAGTTTGGACAGGGCGGGCGAAAAACTGTTTTTT. Translation gives CASSLDRAGEKLFF. The V and J genes are TRBV27 and TRBJ1-4; 8 bases are a match to TRBD1. The germline gives CDR1 MNHEY, CDR2 SMNVEV (reference sequence). Losses at the gene ends were 3 bases for V and 8 bases for J; bases not matched to a gene: 5. The CDR3 length is 14 residues.

The chain is built from TRBV5-6 and TRBJ2-7; D is ambiguous. The CDR3 runs 12 residues. V gave up 4 bases and J gave up 5 bases, with 10 bases separating them. Per germline, CDR1 SGHDT and CDR2 YYEEEE. The CDR3 nucleotides read TGTGCCAGCAGCCCGGGTGAGGACGAGCAGTACTTC. This codes for CASSPGEDEQYF.

The chain uses TRBV9 and TRBJ2-1, with a tentative D call TRBD2 (6 bases). Germline CDR1 SGDLS, CDR2 YYNGEE. Trimming cost V 4 bases and J 8 bases, with 19 bases left between them. The CDR3 runs 15 residues. In DNA form, the CDR3 reads TGTGCCAGCAGCCCTAGCGCCCACGGTAACGATGAGCAGTTCTTC. Its protein is CASSPSAHGNDEQFF.

This chain links TRBV5-3 with TRBJ2-7; a possible D gene is TRBD1 (6 bases). TRBV5-3 is an open reading frame, and its role is uncertain. CDR3 length: 13 amino acids. The V end lost 4 bases, the J end lost 9 bases, and 17 bases lay between the germline ends. The CDR3 here is CARSTHHRVRQYF. CDR3 nucleotide sequence: TGTGCCAGAAGCACACACCACAGGGTAAGGCAGTACTTC.

This clone has only a few counts. Germline and junction disagree at one end, which may indicate a read error. The chain combines TRBV7-3 with TRBJ1-5; D is unresolved. Per germline, CDR1 SGHTA and CDR2 FQGTGA. CDR3 size: 16 residues. CDR3 bases: TGTGCCAGAAGCTTAACCAGGTCTAACTCCAATCAGCCCCAGCATTTT. This encodes CARSLTRSNSNQPQHF.

This chain links TRBV3-1 (or the pseudogene TRBV3-2) with TRBJ2-7; 9 positions match TRBD1. Germline loops: CDR1 LGHDT, CDR2 YNNKEL (reference sequence). The CDR3 is 16 amino acids. Losses at the gene ends were 1 base for V and 3 bases for J; bases not matched to a gene: 7. CDR3 bases: TGTGCCAGCAGCCAAGCCCCCGGGACAGGGCTCTACGAGCAGTACTTC. It specifies CASSQAPGTGLYEQYF.

The gene calls are TRBV6-2 or TRBV6-3 and TRBJ1-2, with D maybe TRBD1 (5 bases). V lost 4 bases, J lost 7 bases, and 16 bases lay in between. The CDR3 is made up of 14 amino acids. From germline, CDR1 is MNHEY and CDR2 SVGEGT. CDR3 protein: CASSFRRQGGGYTF. The DNA of the CDR3 is TGTGCCAGCAGTTTTAGAAGGCAGGGAGGTGGCTACACCTTC.

V usage is TRBV11-3 and J usage is TRBJ2-7; 9 bases fit TRBD1. The CDR3 totals 14 residues. V gave up 3 bases and J gave up 5 bases; unmatched junction bases: 5. Germline-derived CDR1 and CDR2 are SGHNT and YENEEA. CDR3 protein: CASSFGTGTHEQYF. Written as DNA, the CDR3 is TGTGCCAGCAGCTTTGGGACAGGGACCCACGAGCAGTACTTC.

The chain joins TRBV28 to TRBJ1-2, with D possibly matching TRBD1 (5 bases). Germline V CDR1 and CDR2: MDHEN, SYDVKM. The V gene lost 2 bases and the J gene lost 5 bases, with 21 bases spanning the gap. The CDR3 has 17 residues. CDR3 sequence: CASSLGSVGGLGYGYTF. DNA for the CDR3: TGTGCCAGCAGTTTAGGCAGTGTGGGGGGTTTGGGATATGGCTACACCTTC.

This sequence joins TRBV14 and TRBJ2-2, with 9 bases matching TRBD1. J gave up 3 bases and V 4 bases, and 12 bases lay outside the gene matches. CDR3 length: 18 residues. CDR1 SGHDN and CDR2 FVKESK come from the germline V gene. CDR3 sequence: CASSLRTGAIEYTGELFF. As DNA, the CDR3 is TGTGCCAGCAGCCTTCGGACAGGGGCTATAGAGTACACCGGGGAGCTGTTTTTT.

The CDR3 reads CSEVGTSGRAGEQYF. The CDR3 DNA is TGCAGCGAGGTCGGGACTAGCGGGAGGGCGGGCGAGCAGTACTTC. The chain recombines TRBV29-1 with TRBJ2-7; 16 positions agree with TRBD2. CDR1 and CDR2 (germline): SQVTM, ANQGSEA. The CDR3 is 15 residues long. V was clipped by 7 bases and J by 6 bases; unmatched bases: 9.

This chain links TRBV9 with TRBJ1-2, with 7 bases lining up with TRBD1. The CDR3 extends over 15 amino acids. Germline V gives CDR1 SGDLS, CDR2 YYNGEE. The V and J ends lost 4 bases and 9 bases, in that order; junction bases with no gene match: 15. CDR3 sequence: CASSPHIQGPTSYTF. In DNA, the CDR3 is TGTGCCAGCAGCCCCCACATACAGGGGCCGACCAGCTACACCTTC.

The chain combines TRBV27 with TRBJ2-1, with 15 positions matching TRBD2. Germline assignment: CDR1 MNHEY and CDR2 SMNVEV (reference sequence). J gave up 15 bases and V 3 bases, and 9 bases lay outside the gene matches. This CDR3 has 15 amino acids. This CDR3 reads CASSFGLAGGPRWFF. The CDR3 DNA is TGTGCCAGCAGTTTCGGACTAGCGGGAGGGCCCCGTTGGTTCTTC.

The chain carries TRBV28 and TRBJ1-2; D is unresolved. CDR1 MDHEN and CDR2 SYDVKM come from the germline V gene. This CDR3 is built from 14 residues. The V end lost 6 bases, the J end lost 2 bases, and 13 bases lay between the germline ends. The CDR3 loop is CASSLQGVNYGYTF. Here the CDR3 DNA reads TGTGCCAGCAGCCTACAAGGAGTCAACTATGGCTACACCTTC.